The 17 T cell receptor beta chains below come from one sample, sequenced in a study of post-analysis software for immune sequencing data. Study findings and constraints: Controls had lower frequencies than patients of 4 or 5 TRBV segments, which included TRBV5-6, TRBV5-1 and TRBV20-1.

Antigen specificity for these receptors is unknown. Unique molecular identifiers were built into the TCR beta cDNA libraries. In TCRdb, the PCR reads were re-called with MiXCR into one record per CDR3 protein. The repertoire has hundreds of thousands of distinct CDR3 sequences, 44% of them found once; the top ten carry 1.7%. The source material was blood. The receptors shown here come from a girl aged 10-17 years with multiple sclerosis.

This clonotype appeared once. Compared with germline, one end of the junction differs, possibly owing to a read error. This chain links TRBV12-3 or TRBV12-4 with TRBJ2-3; D is unresolved. This CDR3 has 13 amino acids. In DNA form, the CDR3 reads TGTGCCAGCAGTTCCCATCCTACAGATATGCAGTATTTT. Translated, it gives CASSSHPTDMQYF.

This clonotype has more than one count but fewer than ten. CDR3 in DNA: TGTGCCAGCAGGGCGACTAGCAGCGGCTCCTACAATGAGCAGTTCTTC. Its protein is CASRATSSGSYNEQFF. The chain couples TRBV2 to TRBJ2-1, with TRBD2 matching 7 bases. J lost 0 bases, V lost 6 bases, and 8 bases had no gene match. The CDR3 covers 16 residues. Per the germline V gene, CDR1 is SNHLY and CDR2 is FYNNEI. The full variable domain, completed using reference TRBV2 and TRBJ2-1, is EPEVTQTPSHQVTQMGQEVILRCVPISNHLYFYWYRQILGQKVEFLVSFYNNEISEKSEIFDDQFSVERPDGSNFTLKIRSTKLEDSAMYFCASRATSSGSYNEQFFGPGTRLTVL.

This clonotype was detected a few times. The chain combines TRBV12-3 or TRBV12-4 with TRBJ2-2; 16 bases align to TRBD2. There are 16 residues in the CDR3. Trimming cost V 4 bases and J 5 bases; bases outside gene matches: 1. This CDR3 reads CASSSGLAGGTGELFF. In nucleotides, the CDR3 is TGTGCCAGCAGTTCGGGACTAGCGGGGGGGACCGGGGAGCTGTTTTTT.

The table lists this clonotype with a few counts. V and J are TRBV20-1 and TRBJ2-7, with TRBD1 identical over 9 bases. V was pared by 5 bases and J by 3 bases, with 11 bases of the junction left unmatched. The germline gives CDR1 DFQATT, CDR2 SNEGSKA (reference sequence). The CDR3 loop spans 15 amino acids. The CDR3 sequence: CSAEGRPGQGYEQYF. CDR3 DNA: TGCAGTGCTGAAGGGAGACCGGGACAGGGCTACGAGCAGTACTTC.

The chain carries TRBV5-1 and TRBJ1-1; no clear D. Germline V CDR1 and CDR2: SGHRS, YFSETQ. The CDR3 runs 15 residues. Trimming took 1 base from V and 4 from J, leaving 14 bases between them. The CDR3 loop is CASSLRLGRSTEAFF. The CDR3 bases are TGCGCCAGCAGCTTGCGGTTGGGGAGAAGCACTGAAGCTTTCTTT.

V gene TRBV12-3 or TRBV12-4 combines with J gene TRBJ1-2, with a tentative D call TRBD1 (6 bases). V lost 5 bases and J 6 bases, leaving 13 bases between the germline ends. This CDR3 is 13 amino acids long. This CDR3 reads CASSPQGHDGYTF. The CDR3 nucleotides read TGTGCCAGCAGTCCCCAGGGGCATGATGGCTACACCTTC.

The chain employs TRBV5-1 and TRBJ2-1; D remains ambiguous. The CDR3 runs 19 residues. The germline V gene encodes CDR1 SGHRS and CDR2 YFSETQ. Trimming removed 2 bases at V and 5 bases at J, with 26 bases between. The CDR3 protein is CASSFRNPAARPRNNEQFF. The CDR3 nucleotides are TGCGCCAGCAGCTTTAGAAATCCGGCTGCCCGCCCTAGAAACAATGAGCAGTTCTTC.

The V and J genes are TRBV20-1 and TRBJ2-5; tentative D call: TRBD2 (5 bases). The CDR3 runs 14 residues. Germline V gives CDR1 DFQATT, CDR2 SNEGSKA (reference sequence). The ends were cut back, 4 bases at V and 1 base at J, with 13 bases in the middle. CDR3 coding DNA: TGCAGTGCTACCCGGAGAGCGGCCCAAGAGACCCAGTACTTC. This gives the protein CSATRRAAQETQYF.

In the case of this clonotype: A junction end diverges from the germline sequence, so it may reflect a read error. The V and J genes are TRBV10-3 and TRBJ2-3; 7 bases map to TRBD2. This CDR3 is 18 amino acids long. CDR1 and CDR2 (germline): ENHRY, SYGVKD. CDR3 in amino acids: CAVSAPSVAGVSTDTQYF. The CDR3 bases are TGTGCCGTCAGTGCCCCCTCCGTGGCGGGGGTTAGCACAGATACGCAGTATTTT.

The rearrangement joins TRBV29-1 to TRBJ2-5; D uncertain. Germline CDR1 is SQVTM and CDR2 is ANQGSEA. The V gene lost 1 base and the J gene lost 5 bases, with 5 bases spanning the gap. The CDR3 length is 11 residues. As DNA, the CDR3 is TGCAGCGTTGAAGTTGGGGAGACCCAGTACTTC. Its protein is CSVEVGETQYF. The entire variable domain, with the rest obtained from reference TRBV29-1 and TRBJ2-5, is as follows: SAVISQKPSRDICQRGTSLTIQCQVDSQVTMMFWYRQQPGQSLTLIATANQGSEATYESGFVIDKFPISRPNLTFSTLTVSNMSPEDSSIYLCSVEVGETQYFGPGTRLLVL.

V and J are TRBV5-1 and TRBJ2-1; unclear D gene. The germline V gene encodes CDR1 SGHRS and CDR2 YFSETQ. The CDR3 has 11 residues. Trimming removed 6 bases at V and 8 bases at J, with 9 bases between. CDR3 region: CASTRSDEQFF. DNA of the CDR3: TGCGCCAGCACGAGGAGTGATGAGCAGTTCTTC.

This clonotype was recorded a few times. The J gene is TRBJ2-7, the V gene TRBV4-2, with TRBD2 identical over 7 bases. The CDR3 loop spans 11 amino acids. The junction had 2 bases not matched to a gene; V was cut back by 5 bases and J by 7 bases. CDR1 is LGHNA and CDR2 is YNFKEQ in the germline V gene. This CDR3 reads CASSSGREQYF. The CDR3, as DNA: TGTGCCAGCAGCTCCGGGAGGGAGCAGTACTTC.

A few counts support this clonotype. This sequence joins TRBV10-3 and TRBJ1-2; no clear D. Germline-derived CDR1 and CDR2 are ENHRY and SYGVKD. V was trimmed by 2 bases and J by 7 bases, leaving 11 bases between them. The CDR3 runs to 13 residues. The CDR3 is CAISEDSNSGYTF. The CDR3 bases are TGTGCCATCAGTGAGGATTCGAACAGTGGCTACACCTTC.

V gene TRBV7-2 combines with J gene TRBJ2-1; tentative D call: TRBD2 (7 bases). V was trimmed by 3 bases and J by 8 bases, leaving 20 bases between them. This CDR3 has 16 amino acids. CDR1 and CDR2 (germline): SGHTA, FQGNSA. The CDR3 here is CASSLGRVGGRHEQFF. For the CDR3, the DNA is TGTGCCAGCAGCTTGGGGAGGGTCGGGGGCCGTCATGAGCAGTTCTTC.

In the case of this clonotype: The final CDR3 position lacks the conserved phenylalanine or tryptophan, pointing to a likely read error. J is TRBJ2-1 and V is TRBV5-1; 10 bases fit TRBD2. This CDR3 has 16 residues. V lost 3 bases and J lost 4; bases outside the gene matches: 7. CDR1 is SGHRS and CDR2 is YFSETQ in the germline V gene. CDR3 sequence (DNA): TGCGCCAGCAGCTGGGGCCGAGCGGGGGGGTACAATGAGCAGTTCCTC. This codes for CASSWGRAGGYNEQFL.

This clonotype was seen a few times. The chain is built from TRBV30 and TRBJ2-7; TRBD1 aligns across 10 bases. Germline CDR1 GTSNPN, CDR2 SVGIG (reference sequence). Unmatched junction bases numbered 10, after V lost 4 bases and J lost 1 base. The CDR3 spans 16 residues. This chain's CDR3 is CAWTHRTGGPSYEQYF. The CDR3 coding sequence is TGTGCCTGGACCCATCGGACAGGGGGACCATCCTACGAGCAGTACTTC.

The gene calls are TRBV6-5 and TRBJ1-1; TRBD1 matches 7 bases. V trimming: 6 bases; J trimming: 4 bases; junction bases outside the gene matches: 8. Germline-derived CDR1 and CDR2 are MNHEY and SVGAGI. The length of the CDR3 is 14 residues. The CDR3 loop reads CASRMTGLVTEAFF. The CDR3 nucleotides are TGTGCCAGCAGGATGACAGGGTTGGTCACTGAAGCTTTCTTT.